What follows are 12 T cell receptor beta chains derived from one specimen sequenced in a study of spatial heterogeneity in lung cancer. TCRdb re-called the 5' RACE reads with MiXCR, one entry per CDR3 protein. The data contain about 39,000 distinct CDR3 sequences, roughly 5.2% of them singletons. Time point defined: sample taken at primary tumor resection. Whole RNA, which was extracted from tumor, nontumor lung tissue or frozen PBMC, was sequenced without any cell sorting. The input for sequencing was PBMCs, taken at surgery. The receptors derive from a male donor with early-stage non-small cell lung cancer.

This clonotype has only a few counts. The genes are TRBV12-3 or TRBV12-4 and TRBJ2-5, with no clear D. This CDR3 comprises 16 residues. The V gene lost 5 bases and the J gene lost 1 base, with 17 bases spanning the gap. The CDR3 nucleotides read TGTGCCAGCAGTGGTGGGGTATTGGCCGTCCAAGAGACCCAGTACTTC. It yields the protein CASSGGVLAVQETQYF.

This clonotype showed up many times. The rearrangement links TRBV9 to TRBJ1-3; D not resolved. CDR1 and CDR2 from the germline V gene are SGDLS and YYNGEE. Trimming pared 7 bases from V and 2 bases from J, leaving 7 bases between. The CDR3 sequence is 12 residues long. CDR3: CASGSTGNTIYF. CDR3 nucleotides: TGTGCCAGCGGATCAACTGGAAACACCATATATTTT.

This clonotype was seen a few times. The chain carries TRBV19 and TRBJ2-5, with 8 bases fitting TRBD2. CDR1 and CDR2 from the germline V gene are LNHDA and SQIVND (reference sequence). The CDR3 is 13 residues long. J lost 2 bases, V lost 10 bases, and 6 bases had no gene match. The CDR3 sequence is CATSASGQETQYF. For the CDR3, the DNA is TGTGCCACGTCGGCTAGCGGGCAAGAGACCCAGTACTTC.

In this sample, this clonotype turned up many times. The chain links TRBV10-3 to TRBJ1-2; 7 bases align to TRBD1. With 6 bases clipped from V and 8 bases from J, the junction kept 12 bases outside the gene matches. From germline, CDR1 is ENHRY and CDR2 SYGVKD. There are 14 residues in the CDR3. This chain's CDR3 is CAIRNTGTVTGYTF. CDR3 nucleotides: TGTGCCATCAGAAACACCGGGACAGTGACGGGCTACACCTTC.

At least ten counts were recorded for this clonotype. The chain is built from TRBV5-6 and TRBJ2-5, with 10 bases identical to TRBD2. V was clipped by 0 bases and J by 6 bases; unmatched bases: 5. This CDR3 is built from 15 residues. Germline CDR1 reads SGHDT; CDR2 reads YYEEEE. Written as DNA, the CDR3 is TGTGCCAGCAGCTTGGAGCGGGGGGGCCGGAAGACCCAGTACTTC. This translates into CASSLERGGRKTQYF. Full variable domain (remainder filled in from reference TRBV5-6 and TRBJ2-5): DAGVTQSPTHLIKTRGQQVTLRCSPKSGHDTVSWYQQALGQGPQFIFQYYEEEERQRGNFPDRFSGHQFPNYSSELNVNALLLGDSALYLCASSLERGGRKTQYFGPGTRLLVL.

To note about this clonotype: This may be a read error, as it is one base from a much larger clone. The rearrangement links TRBV20-1 to TRBJ2-3; possibly TRBD2 for D (5 bases). CDR3 size: 16 residues. Germline CDR1 and CDR2: DFQATT and SNEGSKA (reference sequence). This CDR3 is CSAREWRLGRADTRYF. The CDR3 DNA is TGCAGTGCTAGAGAGTGGAGGCTAGGACGGGCAGATACGCGGTATTTT.

This rearrangement joins TRBV23-1 to TRBJ2-3; D is possibly TRBD2 (5 bases). TRBV23-1 is an ORF, and what it does is uncertain. This CDR3 is built from 16 residues. V shed 4 bases and J shed 0 bases, with 14 bases lying between them. CDR3 DNA: TGCGCCAGCAGTCCCGGAGCGGACTTCAGCACAGATACGCAGTATTTT. Protein product: CASSPGADFSTDTQYF.

This clonotype was counted many times. The V call is TRBV10-3, the J call TRBJ2-1, with D possibly matching TRBD1 (7 bases). V was clipped by 0 bases and J by 14 bases, with 11 bases between them. This CDR3 is built from 12 residues. In germline, CDR1 is ENHRY, CDR2 SYGVKD. The DNA of the CDR3 is TGTGCCATCAGTGAGTCTGTCAGGGGGGAGTTCTTC. Its protein product is CAISESVRGEFF.

In this sample, this clonotype is medium-sized. The chain joins TRBV2 to TRBJ1-3, with D perhaps matching TRBD1 (6 bases). Germline V gene data show CDR1 as SNHLY and CDR2 as FYNNEI. V was shortened by 5 bases and J by 4 bases, with 15 bases between the two germline ends. This CDR3 has 15 amino acids. Here the CDR3 reads CASSPDRTLGNTIYF. CDR3 coding DNA: TGTGCCAGCAGTCCCGACAGGACGCTCGGAAACACCATATATTTT.

This clonotype has more than one count but fewer than ten. The chain couples TRBV4-2 to TRBJ2-7; D not certain. CDR1 is LGHNA and CDR2 is YNFKEQ in the germline V gene. Trimming cost V 0 bases and J 4 bases, with 7 bases left between them. This CDR3 has 13 residues. In nucleotides, the CDR3 is TGTGCCAGCAGCCAAGACGAGGTTTACGAGCAGTACTTC. Its translation: CASSQDEVYEQYF.

This clonotype was seen repeatedly, ten times or more. The genes are TRBV12-3 or TRBV12-4 and TRBJ2-4; 12 bases are shared with TRBD2. The CDR3 covers 17 residues. Trimming at V came to 5 bases and at J to 1 base, leaving 6 bases not matched to a gene. The CDR3 coding sequence is TGTGCCAGCAGTCCCAGGACTAGCGGGGTTGCCAAAAACATTCAGTACTTC. Protein sequence: CASSPRTSGVAKNIQYF.

In this sample, this clonotype turned up many times. This sequence joins TRBV29-1 and TRBJ1-1; D unclear. CDR3 length: 12 residues. The germline gives CDR1 SQVTM, CDR2 ANQGSEA. The germline V and J ends were trimmed by 6 bases and 0 bases, with 8 bases remaining between them. The CDR3 here is CSVGTLNTEAFF. DNA of the CDR3: TGCAGCGTGGGCACATTGAACACTGAAGCTTTCTTT.